Below, 16 T cell receptor beta chains from the same sample are listed, as sequenced in a study of cytomegalovirus exposure and HLA in healthy donors. The PCR contained 60 Vbeta and 13 Jbeta primers. The protocol was immunoSEQ multiplex PCR, while the TCRdb copy is restricted to in-frame clones and leaves out a portion. The sample contains fewer than 100,000 clones, about 81% of which appear only once. The sequenced sample was PBMCs. These receptors originate from a woman aged 40 to 49 in good health and CMV-seropositive.

V gene TRBV5-1 combines with J gene TRBJ2-3; 7 bases line up with TRBD2. The CDR3 consists of 15 residues. Germline-derived CDR1 and CDR2 are SGHRS and YFSETQ. After removal of 4 bases from V and 3 bases from J, the junction contained 8 bases not matched to a gene. The CDR3 DNA reads as TGCGCCAGCAGCCTGTGGGGAGGGGATACAGATACGCAGTATTTT. Translated, it gives CASSLWGGDTDTQYF.

V usage is TRBV5-4 and J usage is TRBJ2-5; D perhaps matches TRBD1 (6 bases). Trimming removed 2 bases at V and 5 bases at J, with 13 bases between. This CDR3 is 14 amino acids long. Germline CDR1 and CDR2: SGHNT and YYREEE (reference sequence). The CDR3 region has the DNA TGTGCCAGCAGCTTAAACAGGGACGGGGAGACCCAGTACTTC. Translating it yields CASSLNRDGETQYF.

This chain links TRBV18 with TRBJ2-1; a weak D match, TRBD1 (5 bases). There are 16 residues in the CDR3. In germline, CDR1 is KGHSH, CDR2 LQKENI. V was shortened by 5 bases and J by 1 base, with 15 bases between the two germline ends. As DNA, the CDR3 is TGTGCCAGCTCAAGGGGTTCGTCCAATTCCTACAATGAGCAGTTCTTC. Translation gives CASSRGSSNSYNEQFF.

This sequence joins TRBV9 and TRBJ2-1; tentatively, D is TRBD2 (6 bases). V dropped 1 base and J dropped 3 bases, with 14 bases sitting between them. Germline V gene lookup returns CDR1 SGDLS and CDR2 YYNGEE. This CDR3 comprises 16 residues. The CDR3 sequence: CASSVTAGINYNEQFF. CDR3 coding DNA: TGTGCCAGCAGCGTAACAGCGGGTATTAACTACAATGAGCAGTTCTTC. Full variable domain (missing parts from reference TRBV9 and TRBJ2-1): DSGVTQTPKHLITATGQRVTLRCSPRSGDLSVYWYQQSLDQGLQFLIQYYNGEERAKGNILERFSAQQFPDLHSELNLSSLELGDSALYFCASSVTAGINYNEQFFGPGTRLTVL.

This rearrangement joins TRBV28 to TRBJ2-3; TRBD2 matches 16 bases. This CDR3 contains 20 residues. Germline loops: CDR1 MDHEN, CDR2 SYDVKM. The trim removed 4 bases at V and 4 bases at J, leaving 14 bases unmatched. CDR3 amino acids: CASSSPWGLAGGGSPDTQYF. CDR3 bases: TGTGCCAGCAGTTCCCCTTGGGGACTAGCGGGAGGGGGATCCCCAGATACGCAGTATTTT.

This clone was counted between two and nine times. The V call is TRBV6-1, the J call TRBJ2-2; D remains ambiguous. The germline gives CDR1 MNHNS, CDR2 SASEGT. Trimming shortened V by 1 base and J by 2 bases, and 5 bases separated the two germline ends. The CDR3 contains 14 residues. CDR3 nucleotides: TGTGCCAGCAGTGAAGTCCCAAACACCGGGGAGCTGTTTTTT. Translating gives CASSEVPNTGELFF.

The chain employs TRBV4-2 and TRBJ2-7; weak D call: TRBD2 (7 bases). Per the germline V gene, CDR1 is LGHNA and CDR2 is YNFKEQ. This CDR3 is built from 16 residues. V was pared by 0 bases and J by 3 bases, with 15 bases between. CDR3 nucleotides: TGTGCCAGCAGCCAAGAGGGGGCGGGAGCGTTCTACGAGCAGTACTTC. It is translated as CASSQEGAGAFYEQYF.

The chain joins TRBV5-1 to TRBJ1-1; possible D gene TRBD1, 6 bases. The germline V gene has CDR1 SGHRS and CDR2 YFSETQ. V gave up 3 bases and J gave up 0 bases, with 12 bases separating them. The CDR3 runs 15 residues. The CDR3 DNA is TGCGCCAGCAGCTGGGGAAAGGGGGTGAACACTGAAGCTTTCTTT. As protein: CASSWGKGVNTEAFF.

The chain joins TRBV6-1 to TRBJ1-2, with D hard to call. Germline CDR1 is MNHNS and CDR2 is SASEGT. Trimming shortened V by 3 bases and J by 8 bases, and 16 bases separated the two germline ends. The CDR3 contains 14 residues. The CDR3 nucleotides read TGTGCCAGCAGTGATTTCGTCTCCACGGGGGGCTACACCTTC. As protein: CASSDFVSTGGYTF.

This chain connects TRBV6-1 to TRBJ2-7; D perhaps matches TRBD2 (6 bases). Germline V gives CDR1 MNHNS, CDR2 SASEGT. There are 14 residues in the CDR3. The V and J ends lost 4 bases and 5 bases respectively, with 15 bases between them. The CDR3 is CASSVGAGKNEQYF. The CDR3 DNA is TGTGCCAGCAGTGTCGGGGCGGGAAAGAACGAGCAGTACTTC.

This chain uses TRBV27 with TRBJ2-2, with D possibly TRBD1 on 6 matching bases. Germline V gives CDR1 MNHEY, CDR2 SMNVEV (reference sequence). The CDR3 consists of 14 residues. V lost 2 bases and J lost 7, with 11 bases in between. The CDR3 loop reads CASSLLDRVGELFF. CDR3 sequence (DNA): TGTGCCAGCAGTTTACTGGACAGAGTCGGGGAGCTGTTTTTT.

The rearrangement joins TRBV29-1 to TRBJ2-1; 9 bases align to TRBD1. Germline loops: CDR1 SQVTM, CDR2 ANQGSEA. Losses at the gene ends were 5 bases for V and 3 bases for J; bases not matched to a gene: 5. CDR3 length: 14 residues. CDR3 sequence reads: CSVQWDRDYNEQFF. As DNA, the CDR3 is TGCAGCGTTCAGTGGGACAGGGACTACAATGAGCAGTTCTTC.

The gene calls are TRBV5-1 and TRBJ2-1, with 9 positions matching TRBD2. Germline CDR1 reads SGHRS; CDR2 reads YFSETQ. V gave up 5 bases and J gave up 3 bases; unmatched junction bases: 9. CDR3 size: 16 residues. The CDR3 DNA is TGCGCCAGCAGTTTGACTAGCGGAGGGCTCTACAATGAGCAGTTCTTC. Translated: CASSLTSGGLYNEQFF.

The gene calls are TRBV6-1 and TRBJ1-2; 9 bases agree with TRBD1. Germline lookup yields CDR1 MNHNS and CDR2 SASEGT. V trimming: 6 bases; J trimming: 6 bases; junction bases outside the gene matches: 8. The CDR3 has 14 residues. CDR3 amino acids: CASSLGQGRHGYTF. The CDR3 DNA reads TGTGCCAGCAGCCTTGGACAGGGGCGGCATGGCTACACCTTC.

This sequence joins TRBV11-2 and TRBJ2-3, with TRBD1 identical over 7 bases. CDR3 length: 15 amino acids. The trim removed 5 bases at V and 5 bases at J, leaving 10 bases unmatched. The V gene's germline CDR1 is SGHAT and CDR2 FQNNGV. CDR3 coding DNA: TGTGCCAGCAGCCCGCGGACAGGAGAGCGAGATACGCAGTATTTT. This codes for CASSPRTGERDTQYF. The full variable domain, with the rest looked up from reference TRBV11-2 and TRBJ2-3, is EAGVAQSPRYKIIEKRQSVAFWCNPISGHATLYWYQQILGQGPKLLIQFQNNGVVDDSQLPKDRFSAERLKGVDSTLKIQPAKLEDSAVYLCASSPRTGERDTQYFGPGTRLTVL.

The V gene is TRBV27, the J gene TRBJ2-5, with a weak D call TRBD1 (5 bases). The J call is doubtful: the DNA matches TRBJ2-7 better. Looked up from germline, CDR1 is MNHEY and CDR2 is SMNVEV (reference sequence). The CDR3 is 14 amino acids. CDR3 region: CASSTTVSPYEQYF. The CDR3 DNA is TGTGCCAGCAGCACGACAGTGAGTCCCTACGAGCAGTACTTC.